The T cell receptor (beta chain) under discussion was sequenced for a study of blood T cell repertoires in COVID-19. The CDR3 is 19 residues long. The junction had 14 bases not matched to a gene; V was cut back by 2 bases and J by 3 bases. Per the germline V gene, CDR1 is MDHEN and CDR2 is SYDVKM. Only in-frame clones appear in the TCRdb table, and some are missing; sequencing was by immunoSEQ multiplex PCR. This table holds about 150,000 clones, about 89% found once. This receptor was obtained from a man between 60 and 75 years old with active or convalescent COVID-19. The source material was peripheral blood. The V and J genes are TRBV28 and TRBJ1-2, with TRBD1 matching 11 bases. The CDR3 bases are TGTGCCAGCAGTTTACCTTCGCGGACAGGGGGCGTCCGGTACTATGGCTACACCTTC. Amino acid sequence: CASSLPSRTGGVRYYGYTF.